This T cell receptor beta chain was sequenced for a study of control samples from healthy donors and cancer patients. Only in-frame clones appear in the TCRdb table, and some are missing; sequencing was by immunoSEQ multiplex PCR. The sample carries under 65,000 clones, about nine tenths recorded once. Trimming stripped 8 bases from V and 6 bases from J, with 10 bases between. The CDR3 is 12 residues long. Germline V gene sequence: CDR1 SEHNR, CDR2 FQNEAQ (reference sequence). The source of this sequence is a woman between 50 and 59 years old with colorectal cancer. V and J are TRBV7-9 and TRBJ1-4, with TRBD1 as a possible D gene (5 bases). Source material: PBMCs. CDR3 bases: TGTGCCAGCCGGTTGGGGGATGAAAAACTGTTTTTT. Translated, it gives CASRLGDEKLFF.